This TCR beta chain was recorded in a study of blood T cell repertoires in COVID-19. At the level of the study: Samples came from the United States, Italy and Spain, spanning acute and convalescent COVID-19. PBMCs, B-cell-depleted T cells, or T cells were the source of the cDNA or gDNA that made up the material.

In the original processing: Estimation of nucleated cell counts relied on the amplification of reference gene primers. Profiling relied on immunoSEQ multiplex PCR, and the TCRdb table lists in-frame clones only, not all of them. D and trimming come from the DNA, and the V and J calls and clone size come from that table. The sample yields about 220,000 clones, roughly 76% seen once. The V end was cut by 8 bases, the J end by 0 bases, with 14 bases between. CDR3 length: 15 amino acids. Per the germline V gene, CDR1 is LNHDA and CDR2 is SQIVND (reference sequence). The origin of this receptor is a human donor in a cohort sampled during active COVID-19. Sequencing was performed on peripheral blood. The rearrangement joins TRBV19 to TRBJ1-5; D perhaps matches TRBD1 (6 bases). The CDR3 region is CASEDSYNSNQPQHF. The CDR3 DNA reads as TGTGCCAGTGAGGACAGTTATAATAGCAATCAGCCCCAGCATTTT. Full variable domain (missing parts from reference TRBV19 and TRBJ1-5): DGGITQSPKYLFRKEGQNVTLSCEQNLNHDAMYWYRQDPGQGLRLIYYSQIVNDFQKGDIAEGYSVSREKKESFPLTVTSAQKNPTAFYLCASEDSYNSNQPQHFGDGTRLSIL.